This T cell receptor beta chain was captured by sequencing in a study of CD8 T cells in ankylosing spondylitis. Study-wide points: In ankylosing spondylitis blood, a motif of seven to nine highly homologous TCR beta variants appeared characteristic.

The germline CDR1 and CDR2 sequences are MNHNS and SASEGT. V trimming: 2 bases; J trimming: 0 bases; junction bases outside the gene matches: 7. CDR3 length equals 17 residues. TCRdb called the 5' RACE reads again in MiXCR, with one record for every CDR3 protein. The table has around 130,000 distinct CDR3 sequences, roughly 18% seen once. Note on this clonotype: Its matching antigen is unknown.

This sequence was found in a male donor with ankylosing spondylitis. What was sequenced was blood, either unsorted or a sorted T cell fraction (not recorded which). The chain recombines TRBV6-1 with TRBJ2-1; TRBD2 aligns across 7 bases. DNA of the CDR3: TGTGCCAGCAGTGAATGGGAAGCGGGAAGCTCCTACAATGAGCAGTTCTTC. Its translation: CASSEWEAGSSYNEQFF.